These 23 T cell receptor beta chains came from one sample sequenced in a study of shared clonotypes between healthy human individuals (dated by TCRdb to 2018 to 2021). The library was generated by the immunoSEQ multiplex PCR assay. Not all clones reach the TCRdb copy of this immuneACCESS table, which keeps in-frame sequences only. Checked studies attribute under half of the gap to unresolved V genes and leave the rest unexplained. For this sample the table gives approximately 2.5 million clones, of which approximately 94% were detected only once. Over 0.12% of the sample belongs to the ten largest clones. Sequencing was done on a sample of naive CD4+ T cells sorted from blood. In the paper's terms, the cell subset or site label means: CD45RA+ positively selected. Receptors were obtained from a man between 18 and 29 years old in good health.

V gene TRBV5-1 combines with J gene TRBJ2-5; 11 bases fit TRBD2. The V gene end was trimmed by 4 bases and the J gene end by 3 bases; junction bases not matched to a gene: 14. The CDR3 sequence is 18 residues long. CDR1 is SGHRS and CDR2 is YFSETQ in the germline V gene. The CDR3: CASSPGISGGEGKETQYF. The CDR3, as DNA: TGCGCCAGCAGCCCTGGGATTAGCGGGGGGGAAGGCAAAGAGACCCAGTACTTC.

This clone has only one observation. Written as DNA, the CDR3 is TGTGCCAGCAGTGAAGCGGTGATGAGTAGAGAGGAGCAGTACTTC. The encoded protein is CASSEAVMSREEQYF. V gene TRBV2 combines with J gene TRBJ2-7, with no clear D. Germline V gene sequence: CDR1 SNHLY, CDR2 FYNNEI. CDR3 size: 15 residues. V lost 0 bases and J lost 7, with 16 bases in between.

A remark on this clone: Other DNA sequences from this sample encode an identical CDR3 as well. The gene calls are TRBV6-5 and TRBJ1-1; D unclear. V gave up 2 bases and J gave up 2 bases, with 6 bases separating them. This CDR3 contains 13 residues. CDR1 and CDR2 from the germline V gene are MNHEY and SVGAGI. The CDR3: CASSYTENTEAFF. The CDR3 coding sequence is TGTGCCAGCAGTTACACAGAAAACACTGAAGCTTTCTTT.

The CDR3 DNA follows: TGCGCCAGCAGCCAGGGGGGTTTGAATTTTTTGTCGGGAACCGGGGAGCTGTTTTTT. It yields the protein CASSQGGLNFLSGTGELFF. The chain carries TRBV4-3 and TRBJ2-2; TRBD2 is a possible D gene (6 bases). The CDR3 totals 19 residues. Trimming took off 3 bases at V and 5 bases at J, with 25 bases between the two ends. Germline V lookup: CDR1 LGHNA, CDR2 YSLEER.

About this clone: Other DNA sequences from this sample encode an identical CDR3 as well. The V call is TRBV5-4, the J call TRBJ2-3; TRBD2 matches 14 bases. Germline assignment: CDR1 SGHNT and CDR2 YYREEE (reference sequence). The CDR3 has 17 residues. Trimming at V came to 3 bases and at J to 2 bases, leaving 5 bases not matched to a gene. This CDR3 reads CASSSPTSGRVTDTQYF. Here the CDR3 DNA reads TGTGCCAGCAGCTCGCCGACTAGCGGGAGGGTCACAGATACGCAGTATTTT.

The chain joins TRBV6-1 to TRBJ2-1; the D is unclear. Germline V CDR1 and CDR2: MNHNS, SASEGT. The CDR3 length is 15 residues. V was cut by 2 bases and J by 1 base, with 9 bases left in between. Here the CDR3 reads CASSERDASYNEQFF. The CDR3 nucleotides read TGTGCCAGCAGTGAAAGAGATGCATCCTACAATGAGCAGTTCTTC.

This chain joins TRBV19 and TRBJ2-7, with 7 positions matching TRBD2. The germline V gene has CDR1 LNHDA and CDR2 SQIVND (reference sequence). J lost 4 bases, V lost 6 bases, and 9 bases had no gene match. The CDR3 has 14 residues. The CDR3, as DNA: TGTGCCAGTAGGGGGAGCGGGACGTCATACGAGCAGTACTTC. Protein sequence: CASRGSGTSYEQYF.

The chain uses TRBV6-1 and TRBJ1-6, with 7 bases lining up with TRBD1. Looked up from germline, CDR1 is MNHNS and CDR2 is SASEGT. The CDR3 has 16 amino acids. Trimming at V came to 0 bases and at J to 5 bases, leaving 4 bases not matched to a gene. CDR3 DNA sequence: TGTGCCAGCAGTGAAGCGACAGGGATCCATAATTCACCCCTCCACTTT. Protein product: CASSEATGIHNSPLHF.

This sequence joins TRBV4-3 and TRBJ2-2, with 11 bases lining up with TRBD1. The J segment lost 8 bases and the V segment lost 4 bases, leaving 6 bases of the junction unmatched. Germline-derived CDR1 and CDR2 are LGHNA and YSLEER. The CDR3 is 15 amino acids. DNA of the CDR3: TGCGCCAGCAGCCCGCGGACAGGGGGCCCGGGGGAGCTGTTTTTT. Amino acids: CASSPRTGGPGELFF.

The V gene is TRBV2, the J gene TRBJ1-1; tentatively, D is TRBD1 (5 bases). This CDR3 comprises 15 residues. Trimming shortened V by 2 bases and J by 5 bases, and 15 bases separated the two germline ends. Germline V gene data show CDR1 as SNHLY and CDR2 as FYNNEI. This CDR3 is CASSEFAGRETEAFF. The DNA of the CDR3 is TGTGCCAGCAGTGAATTTGCGGGGCGTGAAACTGAAGCTTTCTTT. Using reference TRBV2 and TRBJ1-1 for the parts outside the CDR3, the full variable domain is EPEVTQTPSHQVTQMGQEVILRCVPISNHLYFYWYRQILGQKVEFLVSFYNNEISEKSEIFDDQFSVERPDGSNFTLKIRSTKLEDSAMYFCASSEFAGRETEAFFGQGTRLTVV.

The chain uses TRBV15 and TRBJ2-5; 7 nucleotides agree with TRBD2. In germline, CDR1 is LNHNV, CDR2 YYDKDF (reference sequence). The CDR3 is made up of 20 amino acids. Losses at the gene ends were 0 bases for V and 2 bases for J; bases not matched to a gene: 18. The CDR3 DNA reads as TGTGCCACCAGCAGAGATGGCCTGGCGGGAGCTCGGCGGGAACAAGAGACCCAGTACTTC. This codes for CATSRDGLAGARREQETQYF. Looking up the rest from reference TRBV15 and TRBJ2-5 gives the full variable domain: DAMVIQNPRYQVTQFGKPVTLSCSQTLNHNVMYWYQQKSSQAPKLLFHYYDKDFNNEADTPDNFQSRRPNTSFCFLDIRSPGLGDTAMYLCATSRDGLAGARREQETQYFGPGTRLLVL.

The V call is TRBV29-1, the J call TRBJ1-2; perhaps TRBD1 as D (6 bases). The germline gives CDR1 SQVTM, CDR2 ANQGSEA. V was cut by 0 bases and J by 6 bases, with 20 bases left in between. The CDR3 contains 16 residues. This CDR3 reads CSVEDLRGPPGDGYTF. The CDR3 nucleotides read TGCAGCGTTGAAGATCTCCGGGGGCCACCGGGGGATGGCTACACCTTC.

This chain joins TRBV10-3 and TRBJ2-7; 12 nucleotides line up with TRBD2. The CDR3 covers 15 residues. Germline V gives CDR1 ENHRY, CDR2 SYGVKD. V gave up 4 bases and J gave up 1 base; unmatched junction bases: 2. In nucleotides, the CDR3 is TGTGCCATCAGTGGACTAGCGGGGGATTCCTACGAGCAGTACTTC. This translates into CAISGLAGDSYEQYF.

The rearrangement links TRBV7-2 to TRBJ2-3; 7 bases agree with TRBD2. The length of the CDR3 is 15 residues. Germline CDR1 is SGHTA and CDR2 is FQGNSA. Unmatched junction bases numbered 4, after V lost 4 bases and J lost 0 bases. CDR3 bases: TGTGCCAGCAGCTCGCTAGCGGAGAGCACAGATACGCAGTATTTT. Amino acids: CASSSLAESTDTQYF.

To note about this clone: The same CDR3 can be traced to other DNA sequences in this sample. The gene calls are TRBV9 and TRBJ2-3; the D gene could be TRBD1 or TRBD2 (6 bases each). V was shortened by 0 bases and J by 5 bases, with 10 bases between the two germline ends. The CDR3 runs to 14 residues. The germline V gene has CDR1 SGDLS and CDR2 YYNGEE. In nucleotides, the CDR3 is TGTGCCAGCAGCGTAGTGGGGGGCGTAGATACGCAGTATTTT. Translating gives CASSVVGGVDTQYF.

With regard to this clone: Other DNA sequences in this sample translate to the same CDR3. J is TRBJ2-3 and V is TRBV5-1; TRBD1 matches at 7 bases. This CDR3 contains 14 residues. The V and J ends lost 3 bases and 0 bases, in that order; junction bases with no gene match: 1. The germline gives CDR1 SGHRS, CDR2 YFSETQ. The CDR3: CASSWDSSTDTQYF. The CDR3 coding sequence is TGCGCCAGCAGCTGGGACAGCAGCACAGATACGCAGTATTTT.

The CDR3 protein is CASIDGTPRPYEQYF. The CDR3 DNA follows: TGTGCCAGCATCGACGGGACTCCCCGGCCCTACGAGCAGTACTTC. The chain couples TRBV6-6 to TRBJ2-7, with D possibly matching TRBD2 (6 bases). V shed 7 bases and J shed 2 bases, with 18 bases lying between them. Germline assignment: CDR1 MNHNY and CDR2 SVGAGI (reference sequence). The CDR3 extends over 15 amino acids.

The chain is built from TRBV6-1 and TRBJ1-1; possibly TRBD1 for D (5 bases). Germline CDR1 MNHNS, CDR2 SASEGT. The CDR3 is 12 residues long. Trimming shortened V by 4 bases and J by 14 bases, and 17 bases separated the two germline ends. The CDR3 reads CASSGGLGQVFF. As DNA, the CDR3 is TGTGCCAGCAGTGGGGGGTTAGGTCAGGTCTTCTTT.

The chain recombines TRBV27 with TRBJ1-1; 7 bases line up with TRBD1. Looked up from germline, CDR1 is MNHEY and CDR2 is SMNVEV (reference sequence). CDR3 length equals 14 residues. The trim removed 4 bases at V and 4 bases at J, leaving 6 bases unmatched. Here the CDR3 reads CASSSPTGVTEAFF. As DNA, the CDR3 is TGTGCCAGCAGTTCACCTACAGGGGTCACTGAAGCTTTCTTT.

This chain connects TRBV10-1 to TRBJ2-7; a possible D gene is TRBD1 (6 bases). Trimming removed 6 bases from V and 5 bases from J, with 14 bases in between. Germline V gene data show CDR1 as WNHNN and CDR2 as SYGVQD (reference sequence). This CDR3 is built from 13 residues. The CDR3 bases are TGCGCCAGCAGCCCACAGGGTTCGGACGAGCAGTACTTC. Protein sequence: CASSPQGSDEQYF.

This rearrangement joins TRBV28 to TRBJ2-7; 8 nucleotides line up with TRBD2. The CDR3 contains 13 residues. Germline CDR1 MDHEN, CDR2 SYDVKM. The J segment lost 1 base and the V segment lost 5 bases, leaving 1 base of the junction unmatched. The CDR3 nucleotides are TGTGCCAGCAGTACTAGCGGTTCCTACGAGCAGTACTTC. Translated, it gives CASSTSGSYEQYF. The variable domain in full, completed from reference TRBV28 and TRBJ2-7, reads DVKVTQSSRYLVKRTGEKVFLECVQDMDHENMFWYRQDPGLGLRLIYFSYDVKMKEKGDIPEGYSVSREKKERFSLILESASTNQTSMYLCASSTSGSYEQYFGPGTRLTVT.

V and J are TRBV12-5 and TRBJ2-5; 8 bases fit TRBD2. V was clipped by 6 bases and J by 0 bases; unmatched bases: 6. CDR3 length: 15 residues. Germline CDR1 LGHNT, CDR2 FRNRAP. Here the CDR3 DNA reads TGTGCTAGTGGCAGCGGGAGCGGGTACCAAGAGACCCAGTACTTC. It encodes CASGSGSGYQETQYF.

The rearrangement uses TRBV12-5 and TRBJ2-5; weak D call: TRBD1 (5 bases). Trimming removed 1 base from V and 1 base from J, with 7 bases in between. Germline loops: CDR1 LGHNT, CDR2 FRNRAP. CDR3 size: 14 residues. This chain's CDR3 is CASGLGTFQETQYF. CDR3 DNA sequence: TGTGCTAGTGGTTTGGGGACATTCCAAGAGACCCAGTACTTC.